Sequencing of this TCR beta chain was carried out in a study of blood T cell repertoires in COVID-19. Study at large: In each case, the material was cDNA or gDNA derived from T cells, B-cell-depleted T cells, or PBMCs.

Methods used by the authors: Estimation of nucleated cell counts relied on the amplification of reference gene primers. The method was immunoSEQ multiplex PCR; TCRdb's version includes in-frame clones alone and lacks a portion of them. V and J calls and clone size come straight from that table; D and trimming were deduced from the DNA. Of 150,000 to 200,000 clones in the sample, approximately 81% were seen once. This CDR3 has 13 residues. J lost 4 bases, V lost 7 bases, and 4 bases had no gene match. The sequence was obtained from a woman aged 35 to 49 with acute COVID-19. This rearrangement joins TRBV12-3 or TRBV12-4 to TRBJ2-1; 7 bases align to TRBD1. Source material: PBMCs or T cells enriched from blood (not recorded which). CDR3 loop: CASISGQYNEQFF. CDR3 in DNA: TGTGCCAGCATTTCGGGACAGTACAATGAGCAGTTCTTC.